This is a list of T cell receptor beta chains from one sample in a study of technical replicates of blood from a few donors. Here immunoSEQ multiplex PCR was the method, and the copy in TCRdb shows in-frame clones only, minus some. The table has tens of thousands of clones, 85% to 95% seen once; the top ten hold around 0.25%. Sequenced: T cells isolated from PBMCs. The receptor set was obtained from a human donor in good health. Both conserved end residues are part of each CDR3. The D gene is left open where the match is weak. Clone size is shown for a subset of rows, as once, few, many or a class of expanded clone.

TRBJ1-1 NA TRBV5-1 14 NA TGCGCCAGCAGCCAACCCGGACAGCACACTGAAGCTTTCTTT CASSQPGQHTEAFF
TRBJ1-3 TRBD1 TRBV5-6 14 NA TGTGCCAGCAGCTCGACAGGGGCTGGAAACACCATATATTTT CASSSTGAGNTIYF
TRBJ2-6 TRBD1 TRBV11-3 18 NA TGTGCCAGCAGCTTAACGTTCACAGGGGGCGCTGGGGCCAACGTCCTGACTTTC CASSLTFTGGAGANVLTF
TRBJ2-1 NA TRBV6-1 16 NA TGTGCCAGCAGTGAACGTCACTTTCCCCCCTACAATGAGCAGTTCTTC CASSERHFPPYNEQFF
TRBJ1-5 NA TRBV2 16 once TGTGCCAGCAGTACCTCGGCAGGGATTAGCAATCAGCCCCAGCATTTT CASSTSAGISNQPQHF
TRBJ1-1 NA TRBV18 16 NA TGTGCCAGCTCACAAGGACACCGTTATATGAACACTGAAGCTTTCTTT CASSQGHRYMNTEAFF
TRBJ2-1 NA TRBV11-2 16 NA TGTGCCAGCAGCCGAGAGGGGGAGGGGACCTACAATGAGCAGTTCTTC CASSREGEGTYNEQFF
TRBJ2-7 NA TRBV25-1 15 few TGTGCCAGCAGTGATTTCAACCGAGGGATCTACGAGCAGTACTTC CASSDFNRGIYEQYF
TRBJ2-7 TRBD1 TRBV27 16 NA TGTGCCAGCAGTAACGCGGGGACAGGGAGACCAGACGAGCAGTACTTC CASSNAGTGRPDEQYF
TRBJ1-4 NA TRBV30 19 NA TGTGCCTGGAGTGTGTGGGCGGGATTTCAAAGGCCAACTAATGAAAAACTGTTTTTT CAWSVWAGFQRPTNEKLFF
TRBJ1-4 NA TRBV9 15 NA TGTGCCAGCAGCGAGAGTCTCGGGGGAGGAGAAAAACTGTTTTTT CASSESLGGGEKLFF
TRBJ2-1 TRBD2 TRBV4-2 15 NA TGTGCCAGCAGCCCCGGGGGGGCTGCCTACAATGAGCAGTTCTTC CASSPGGAAYNEQFF
TRBJ1-1 TRBD1 TRBV30 13 NA TGTGCCTGGAGTTTAGGGACAGGGAAAAAAGCTTTCTTT CAWSLGTGKKAFF
TRBJ2-3 TRBD2 TRBV5-4 16 NA TGTGCCAGCAGCTTAGGTAGCGGGAGTCCCACAGATACGCAGTATTTT CASSLGSGSPTDTQYF
TRBJ1-1 NA TRBV5-4 13 NA TGTGCCAGCAGCTCTTGGGGCAGGGTTGAAGCTTTCTTT CASSSWGRVEAFF
TRBJ1-1 NA TRBV6-5 14 NA TGTGCCAGCAGTTACTCTCTAACAGGGACTGAAGCTTTCTTT CASSYSLTGTEAFF
TRBJ2-7 TRBD2 TRBV2 12 NA TGTGCCAGCAGGTTAATCCTAGCGGGTGATAGCTTC CASRLILAGDSF
TRBJ2-1 NA TRBV6-5 11 NA TGTGCCAGCAGGAGGTACAATGAGCAGTTCTTC CASRRYNEQFF
TRBJ1-3 TRBD1 TRBV5-4 16 NA TGTGCCAGCAGCTACTTCCAGACAGGGGCTGGAAACACCATATATTTT CASSYFQTGAGNTIYF
TRBJ2-7 TRBD2 TRBV15 16 NA TGTGCCACCAGCAGAGGGCTAGCGGGGAACCTGGGGGAGCAGTACTTC CATSRGLAGNLGEQYF
TRBJ1-1 TRBD1 TRBV27 15 NA TGTGCCAGCAGTCCCGGACAGGGGATGGGCACTGAAGCTTTCTTT CASSPGQGMGTEAFF
TRBJ1-2 NA TRBV18 15 NA TGTGCCAGCTCACCCACCGGGACACCAAACTATGGCTACACCTTC CASSPTGTPNYGYTF
TRBJ2-5 NA TRBV30 15 NA TGTGCCTGGAGTGGCCCCCTACGGACTCAAGAGACCCAGTACTTC CAWSGPLRTQETQYF
TRBJ2-7 TRBD1 TRBV7-9 17 NA TGTGCCAGCAGCTCCTATGGGACAGGGAAACTCTCCTACGAGCAGTACTTC CASSSYGTGKLSYEQYF
TRBJ2-5 NA TRBV27 15 NA TGTGCCAGCAGTGCCAGGGGCGGCGACGAGGAGACCCAGTACTTC CASSARGGDEETQYF
TRBJ2-7 TRBD1 TRBV6-1 13 few TGTGCCAGCAGAGGACAGGGAACCTACGAGCAGTACTTC CASRGQGTYEQYF
TRBJ2-7 TRBD2 TRBV15 15 NA TGTGCCACCAGCGGACACTCTAGCGGGAGGGGCGAGCAGTACTTC CATSGHSSGRGEQYF
TRBJ2-5 NA TRBV2 14 NA TGTGCCAGCAGTGTAATACTAGCAGAAGAGACCCAGTACTTC CASSVILAEETQYF
TRBJ1-4 NA TRBV4-1 16 NA TGCGCCAGCAGCCCCCGACCGACGGAGCCTAATGAAAAACTGTTTTTT CASSPRPTEPNEKLFF
TRBJ2-3 NA TRBV5-1 15 NA TGCGCAGATAAGGGGGGGGTAGCTAGCACAGATACGCAGTATTTT CADKGGVASTDTQYF